The present T cell receptor (beta chain) was sequenced within a study of blood T cell repertoires in COVID-19. Sequenced by immunoSEQ multiplex PCR; TCRdb stores in-frame clones only, minus some. The data show about 280,000 clones, 90% seen once. Cohorts were determined from participant-reported clinical history. CDR3 length: 14 residues. From germline, CDR1 is MDHEN and CDR2 SYDVKM. Trimming shortened V by 3 bases and J by 5 bases, and 14 bases separated the two germline ends. The sample taken for sequencing was PBMCs or T cells enriched from blood (not recorded which). The receptor's source is a young woman with acute COVID-19. The V gene is TRBV28, the J gene TRBJ2-7; D is possibly TRBD2 (6 bases). CDR3 nucleotide sequence: TGTGCCAGCAGTTTGCAGGGAGGCGGAAACGAGCAGTACTTC. Its translation is CASSLQGGGNEQYF.